This TCR beta chain was profiled in a study of radiation and T cells in renal cell carcinoma (TCRdb year 2020). General notes on the study: In total, about 50 samples, comprising 25 or so tumors and around 27 peripheral blood samples, were subjected to TCR beta sequencing. The last blood draw occurred 4 weeks after radiation, at the same time as nephrectomy. Across all 50 or so samples, several million unique CDR3 nucleotide sequences encoding some 2.6 million unique CDR3 amino acid sequences were identified.

Comment on this clone: It lacks a known antigen. There are no base qualities to consult, and no much larger clone falls within one base.

Per the publication, the time point label means: blood 4 weeks post-SBRT, at nephrectomy. Taken with the paper, the label for treatment or condition translates to: 15 Gy SBRT to primary tumor, nephrectomy 4 weeks later. Samples came from a clinical trial, in which primary renal cell carcinomas received 15 Gy stereotactic body radiation therapy followed by nephrectomy 4 weeks later. To follow tumor-enriched clonotypes, peripheral blood was collected serially from radiation-treated patients at baseline and again at 2 weeks and 4 weeks after SBRT. Every patient's renal cell carcinoma showed clear cell pathology. The QIAamp DNA Blood Mini Kit (Qiagen) was used to prepare genomic DNA for TCR sequencing. Samples were included in the analyses only if all quality control checks were passed. Reading from cysteine to phenylalanine, the CDR3 counts 14 amino acids. Only CDR3 DNA is held: 42 bases, read in frame from base 1. At the junction V is shortened by 5 bases and J by 3 bases, with 14 bases in between. CDR1 SGHNT and CDR2 YENEEA were looked up in the germline V gene.

TCR beta libraries were generated from genomic DNA with the immunoSEQ kit, following the manufacturer's recommendations. For library preparation, a first multiplex PCR was performed with proprietary primers, followed by a second PCR in which unique barcodes were added, and bead cleanups were performed after each round. Each sample batch included a kit-provided positive control reaction and a negative control reaction. The final libraries were assessed on an Agilent 4200 TapeStation D1000 ScreenTape, pooled by volume, and quantified by qPCR. Sequencing was performed on an Illumina NextSeq500 with a MidOutput 150-cycle cartridge, and 156 Read1 and 15 Index1 cycles were run with kit custom primers. The pooled library was loaded at approximately 0.98 pM with approximately 20% PhiX control spiked in. As for how the authors treated the data: Vendor-processed data were analyzed in R, and a clonotype was defined as all T cells sharing the same CDR3 nucleotide sequence. For clone abundance analyses, frequencies were normalized to the 10,000 most abundant clones in each sample. Public T cell clones, averaging fewer than five per sample, were removed before analysis. Tumor-enriched and baseline blood-enriched clonotypes were defined by at least a 32-fold difference in abundance between compartments. A beta-binomial differential abundance model was used to identify clonotypes that were expanded or contracted between blood time points. Tumor-blood repertoire similarity was measured with the Baroni-Urbani and Buser coefficient, and groups were compared using two-tailed Wilcoxon tests in R. TCRdb re-hosts the immuneACCESS table, in-frame sequences only. Its copies lack some clones; in the studies checked, an unresolved V gene accounts for under half of them, and the cause for the rest is not known. For V, J and clone size, that table is used; D and trimming come from the DNA. The sample table shows around 77,000 clones, and around four fifths are seen once. The top ten hold about 2.5% of the sample.

Results and caveats for the whole study, not just this receptor: Because the trial had a single-armed design, the trial could not examine how radiation dose or scheduling affected the TCR repertoire. Top tumor clonotypes rose in blood from baseline to 2 weeks post-radiation, then contracted by 4 weeks, suggesting transient expansion of tumor-resident clones. Tracking of blood repertoire dynamics stopped at three to four weeks after treatment, with no follow-up past that point. No pretreatment tumor biopsies were available, so the baseline intratumoral presence of clonotypes could not be determined.

This specimen was blood, taken from a patient whose treatment included radiotherapy and nephrectomy. The receptor comes from a woman aged 60-75 years with renal cell carcinoma. The chain links TRBV11-3 with TRBJ2-7, and TRBD1 may be the D gene, going by 5 matching bases. The base sequence is TGTGCCAGCAGCCTAATAGGAGACAGCTACGAGCAGTACTTC. This sequence encodes CASSLIGDSYEQYF. With the rest looked up from the reference TRBV11-3 and TRBJ2-7 genes rather than sequenced, the full variable domain is EAGVVQSPRYKIIEKKQPVAFWCNPISGHNTLYWYLQNLGQGPELLIRYENEEAVDDSQLPKDRFSAERLKGVDSTLKIQPAELGDSAVYLCASSLIGDSYEQYFGPGTRLTVT.